This T cell receptor beta chain was observed in a study of blood T cell repertoires in COVID-19. Participant age was about 18 to 95 years, and participants resided in about 25 US areas. Each recovered donor of Cohort 3 presented with two negative PCRs, clearance, or symptom resolution. Germline CDR1 and CDR2: MDHEN and SYDVKM. The CDR3 is made up of 12 amino acids. V was clipped by 6 bases and J by 5 bases, with 10 bases between them. Source study methods: Reference gene primer amplification gave nucleated cell count estimates. Only in-frame clones appear in the TCRdb table, and some are missing; sequencing was by immunoSEQ multiplex PCR. The V and J calls and the clone size are those of that table, but D and trimming were determined from the DNA. The sample has about 180,000 clones, 82% seen once; the top ten hold 15% to 20%.

The clonotype originates from a man in his 60s who had recovered from COVID-19. The chain carries TRBV28 and TRBJ2-5; D remains ambiguous. Sequencing used PBMCs or T cells enriched from blood (not recorded which). The CDR3 region has the DNA TGTGCCAGCAGCATAGCTCGGGAGACCCAGTACTTC. Its protein product is CASSIARETQYF.